Sequencing of this T cell receptor (beta chain) was carried out in a study of blood T cell repertoires in COVID-19. This clone was detected only once. The ends lost 2 bases at V and 3 bases at J; junction bases unmatched: 4. CDR1 is SGHRS, CDR2 YFSETQ, per germline. The length of the CDR3 is 15 residues. TCRdb keeps only in-frame clones here, not all; method: immunoSEQ multiplex PCR. The sample yields about 300,000 clones, 87% seen once. The V and J genes are TRBV5-1 and TRBJ1-5, with 8 bases identical to TRBD1. This TCR came from a woman between 40 and 55 years old who had recovered from COVID-19. Sequenced: peripheral blood. CDR3 coding DNA: TGCGCCAGCAGCTTCTCGGGACAGGCCAATCAGCCCCAGCATTTT. Translating it yields CASSFSGQANQPQHF.